This note documents a single TCR beta chain sequence. This clone came up once. What this receptor recognizes is not known. Per-base qualities were not stored, and no clone one base away is much larger. This sample is part of a study of blood T cell repertoires in COVID-19 (dated by TCRdb to about 2020). Background for the entire study: Collaborator samples came from the United States, Italy and Spain and covered acute and convalescent phases of COVID-19. The material from the prospective study consisted of cDNA or gDNA derived from T cells, B-cell-depleted T cells, or PBMCs. Subjects who had been exposed to COVID-19, were actively infected with it, or had recovered from it provided the deeply sampled blood TCRbeta repertoires that made up the dataset. A freely available public database, intended as a resource for researchers studying the immune response to SARS-CoV-2, is where the repertoires were released. Samples came from the ongoing ImmuneRACE study (first 160 participants) plus 1,254 subjects from 6 global collaborators. Nearly every sample came with metadata listing a de-identified subject ID, COVID-19 status, age in years and sex. Where available, HLA class I and class II types were obtained from metadata supplied by the sample provider rather than from assay-based typing. Findings and caveats that apply to the study as a whole: Clinical and demographic metadata were provided uncurated, with the amount varying by source and participant.

TCRbeta CDR3 regions were amplified from genomic DNA using the immunoSEQ Assay, a bias-controlled multiplex PCR. Turning to the authors' computational methods: The number of nucleated cells in each sample was estimated from the amplification of reference gene primers within the assay. Sequence reads were collapsed and filtered to measure the absolute abundance of every unique TCRbeta CDR3 rearrangement. For each sample, productive Simpson clonality was calculated by taking the square root of Simpson's diversity index across productive rearrangements. TCRdb mirrors the immuneACCESS table, restricted to in-frame sequences. Some clones are absent from its copies; in checked studies, under half trace to an unresolved V gene, and the reason for the others is unknown. V and J calls and clone size come straight from that table; D and trimming were deduced from the DNA. Across this sample there are 150,000 to 200,000 clones, with about 83% seen only once. More than 7.5% of the sample is taken by the ten largest.

Participants in the prospective study were enrolled through a virtual design, were aged roughly 18 to 100 years, and lived in some 24 United States geographic areas. To assign participants to cohorts, the prospective study relied on clinical history that participants themselves reported in a screening survey and a study questionnaire. For ImmuneRACE Cohort 3, a participant was defined as recovered based on two consecutive negative NP/OP PCR tests, clearance by a healthcare professional, or resolution of symptoms. In the prospective study, mobile phlebotomists collected whole blood, serum and a nasopharyngeal or oropharyngeal swab from each participant. Prospective study participants could optionally give additional blood draws and questionnaires over a roughly two-month period. Before DNA extraction, prospective study blood samples were shipped either frozen or at room temperature. Inclusive of the bounding cysteine and phenylalanine, the CDR3 is 15 residues long. The read is trimmed to its CDR3 DNA, 45 bases read in frame from base 1. Trimming accounts for 4 bases at V and 1 base at J, while the number of junction bases matched to no gene is 6. CDR1 and CDR2 are drawn from the germline V gene: SGHRS, YFSETQ.

The clonotype was recovered from a woman in her 30s who had recovered from COVID-19. Sequencing was carried out using PBMCs or T cells enriched from blood (not recorded which). The sequence links TRBV5-1 to TRBJ2-3; 7 central bases correspond to TRBD2. The CDR3 is CASSSERDGTDTQYF. The bases are TGCGCCAGCAGCAGCGAGCGGGATGGCACAGATACGCAGTATTTT.